This T cell receptor (beta chain) was found in a study of patients and donors after allogeneic stem cell transplantation. The CDR3 extends over 18 amino acids. V was shortened by 0 bases and J by 0 bases, with 18 bases between the two germline ends. The germline V gene has CDR1 SGHRS and CDR2 YFSETQ. Using its own MiXCR run on the RT-PCR reads, TCRdb lists one record per CDR3 protein. Of about 160,000 distinct CDR3 sequences detected, roughly 24% appear once; the ten largest clones hold more than 25%. In this sample, this clonotype turned up a few times. Specimen: blood, either unsorted or a sorted T cell fraction (not recorded which). The TCR was taken from a human donor who was either an allogeneic HSCT recipient or a stem cell or donor lymphocyte infusion donor (not recorded which). It is not recorded whose cells these are; they may come from a transplant donor. The gene calls are TRBV5-1 and TRBJ1-1; D unclear. The CDR3 DNA reads as TGCGCCAGCAGCTTGGGGGCAGATGAGGGCCAAGTGAACACTGAAGCTTTCTTT. Its translation is CASSLGADEGQVNTEAFF.